Below are 18 T cell receptor beta chains sequenced from a single sample in a study of blood T cell repertoires in COVID-19 (dated by TCRdb to 2020 to 2021). The library was built by means of the immunoSEQ multiplex PCR assay. In TCRdb, the immuneACCESS table is reduced to in-frame sequences with V and J assigned. These tables do not hold every clone; where another copy was compared, an unresolved V gene accounts for under half, and the others remain unexplained. Recorded for this sample are fewer than 150,000 clones; 78% of them occurred a single time. Jointly, the top ten make up 10% to 11% of the sample. What was sequenced was peripheral blood. These receptors were obtained from a man aged 60 to 75 who had recovered from COVID-19.

Remarks on this clone: A much more abundant neighbour one base away suggests this may be a read error. Other DNA sequences from this sample encode an identical CDR3 as well. This chain joins TRBV14 and TRBJ1-3; a possible D gene is TRBD1 (5 bases). Germline V gene data show CDR1 as SGHDN and CDR2 as FVKESK. Trimming shortened V by 4 bases and J by 2 bases, and 9 bases separated the two germline ends. The CDR3 contains 14 residues. DNA for the CDR3: TGTGCCAGCAGCCCCCTGGGGCCTGGAAACACCATATATTTT. Amino acid sequence: CASSPLGPGNTIYF.

This clone was observed a handful of times. The J gene is TRBJ1-6, the V gene TRBV7-2; a weak D match, TRBD1 (5 bases). V was clipped by 0 bases and J by 10 bases, with 10 bases between them. The CDR3 consists of 14 residues. Germline V gene lookup returns CDR1 SGHTA and CDR2 FQGNSA. CDR3 region: CASSLAGASSPLHF. CDR3 DNA sequence: TGTGCCAGCAGCTTAGCAGGGGCCAGCTCACCCCTCCACTTT.

The rearrangement uses TRBV6-6 and TRBJ1-4, with 9 bases lining up with TRBD1. The CDR3 runs 16 residues. Germline CDR1 and CDR2: MNHNY and SVGAGI (reference sequence). Unmatched junction bases numbered 5, after V lost 6 bases and J lost 0 bases. The CDR3 DNA sequence: TGTGCCAGCAGGGGGACAGGGAGGGCAACTAATGAAAAACTGTTTTTT. Its protein is CASRGTGRATNEKLFF.

The DNA of the CDR3 is TGTGCCAGCAGCAAAACTAGCGGGGGTTACAATGAGCAGTTCTTC. It is translated as CASSKTSGGYNEQFF. This rearrangement joins TRBV7-2 to TRBJ2-1, with 11 positions matching TRBD2. The germline gives CDR1 SGHTA, CDR2 FQGNSA. J lost 4 bases, V lost 5 bases, and 4 bases had no gene match. The CDR3 consists of 15 residues.

The rearrangement uses TRBV11-1 and TRBJ2-2, with 9 bases aligning to TRBD1. Trimming took 3 bases from V and 5 from J; bases not matched to a gene: 4. This CDR3 region has 15 residues. Germline V gives CDR1 SGHAT, CDR2 FQDESV (reference sequence). The CDR3 reads CASSFGTGKTGELFF. DNA for the CDR3: TGTGCCAGCAGCTTTGGGACAGGGAAAACCGGGGAGCTGTTTTTT.

In DNA, the CDR3 is TGTGCCAGCAGCGCTGGGACAGGGCTGGACTCACCCCTCCACTTT. Protein: CASSAGTGLDSPLHF. V gene TRBV7-9 combines with J gene TRBJ1-6; TRBD1 agrees at 9 bases. Germline V gene lookup returns CDR1 SEHNR and CDR2 FQNEAQ (reference sequence). CDR3 length: 15 residues. V gave up 5 bases and J gave up 10 bases; unmatched junction bases: 9.

This chain connects TRBV5-1 to TRBJ1-5, with D hard to call. This CDR3 comprises 15 residues. CDR1 and CDR2 (germline): SGHRS, YFSETQ. V was cut by 0 bases and J by 4 bases, with 11 bases left in between. CDR3 DNA sequence: TGCGCCAGCAGCTTGGACACACAGCTAAATCAGCCCCAGCATTTT. Translation: CASSLDTQLNQPQHF.

This clone was counted between two and nine times. The chain employs TRBV28 and TRBJ1-5; TRBD1 agrees at 7 bases. The V gene's germline CDR1 is MDHEN and CDR2 SYDVKM. CDR3 length equals 16 residues. The ends lost 4 bases at V and 2 bases at J; junction bases unmatched: 8. The CDR3: CASSSLRQGGNQPQHF. For the CDR3, the DNA is TGTGCCAGCAGTTCCCTTCGACAGGGCGGCAATCAGCCCCAGCATTTT.

The rearrangement joins TRBV28 to TRBJ2-3, with 8 bases that match TRBD2. Germline loops: CDR1 MDHEN, CDR2 SYDVKM. V shed 7 bases, J shed 2 bases, and the junction held 5 bases outside the gene matches. The CDR3 spans 14 residues. The DNA of the CDR3 is TGTGCCAGCACCACGGGAGGGCACACAGATACGCAGTATTTT. This codes for CASTTGGHTDTQYF.

The V gene is TRBV6-5, the J gene TRBJ1-5, with a possible D match to TRBD1 (6 bases). Germline V gene lookup returns CDR1 MNHEY and CDR2 SVGAGI. Trimming took 6 bases from V and 3 from J, leaving 15 bases between them. The CDR3 length is 15 residues. In nucleotides, the CDR3 is TGTGCCAGCAGGAGGGACATCAGGACCAATCAGCCCCAGCATTTT. Amino acids: CASRRDIRTNQPQHF.

The rearrangement links TRBV6-1 to TRBJ1-5; TRBD1 aligns across 7 bases. CDR1 and CDR2 (germline): MNHNS, SASEGT. This CDR3 contains 16 residues. With V trimmed by 4 bases and J by 7 bases, 13 bases remained unmatched. The CDR3 DNA is TGTGCCAGCAGTGTAGTACAGGGGAGCGCAGGGCAGCCCCAGCATTTT. Protein: CASSVVQGSAGQPQHF.

The V gene is TRBV7-2, the J gene TRBJ2-5; 7 nucleotides align to TRBD2. The ends lost 1 base at V and 8 bases at J; junction bases unmatched: 4. The CDR3 spans 13 residues. CDR1 and CDR2 (germline): SGHTA, FQGNSA. The CDR3 protein is CASSLGPGGTQYF. CDR3 sequence (DNA): TGTGCCAGCAGCTTAGGACCGGGGGGAACCCAGTACTTC.

This chain connects TRBV21-1 to TRBJ2-2; TRBD1 was called by the table and not checked on the DNA. TRBV21-1 is a pseudogene. CDR3 size: 19 residues. The CDR3, as DNA: TGTGCCAGCAGCATCGAAGGGGGACAGGGGAGTCCCAGCGCCGGGGAGCTGTTTTTT. Protein product: CASSIEGGQGSPSAGELFF.

V gene TRBV20-1 combines with J gene TRBJ2-3; D possibly corresponds to TRBD2 (6 bases). Germline assignment: CDR1 DFQATT and CDR2 SNEGSKA (reference sequence). The CDR3 spans 12 residues. The V end was cut by 3 bases, the J end by 14 bases, with 18 bases between. The CDR3 nucleotides read TGCAGTGCTAGTCAAATGTCGGGAGAGAGGTATTTT. Amino acids: CSASQMSGERYF.

Only one count was recorded for this clone. The rearrangement links TRBV11-1 to TRBJ2-5; tentatively, D is TRBD2 (6 bases). Germline-derived CDR1 and CDR2 are SGHAT and FQDESV (reference sequence). The CDR3 contains 14 residues. Trimming removed 5 bases from V and 1 base from J, with 11 bases in between. The CDR3 loop is CASSLLGGQETQYF. CDR3 in DNA: TGTGCCAGCAGCCTGTTGGGGGGCCAAGAGACCCAGTACTTC.

This chain connects TRBV6-5 to TRBJ2-1; 8 bases line up with TRBD2. V was pared by 2 bases and J by 6 bases, with 3 bases of the junction left unmatched. Germline CDR1 MNHEY, CDR2 SVGAGI. The CDR3 runs 14 residues. The CDR3 region is CASSYPGTSNEQFF. The CDR3 region has the DNA TGTGCCAGCAGTTACCCCGGGACTAGCAATGAGCAGTTCTTC.

The genes are TRBV11-2 and TRBJ2-2; D may be TRBD2 (6 bases). Germline V gives CDR1 SGHAT, CDR2 FQNNGV. The CDR3 has 16 amino acids. The germline V and J ends were trimmed by 1 base and 0 bases, with 9 bases remaining between them. The CDR3 DNA reads TGTGCCAGCAGCTTAGTCGGAGGGGCGAACACCGGGGAGCTGTTTTTT. Its protein is CASSLVGGANTGELFF.

This chain links TRBV29-1 with TRBJ2-1, with D possibly TRBD2 on 5 matching bases. V was clipped by 1 base and J by 9 bases, with 10 bases between them. This CDR3 is 12 amino acids long. Germline-derived CDR1 and CDR2 are SQVTM and ANQGSEA. The CDR3 loop reads CSVEVGGTEQFF. Here the CDR3 DNA reads TGCAGCGTTGAAGTCGGAGGTACTGAGCAGTTCTTC.